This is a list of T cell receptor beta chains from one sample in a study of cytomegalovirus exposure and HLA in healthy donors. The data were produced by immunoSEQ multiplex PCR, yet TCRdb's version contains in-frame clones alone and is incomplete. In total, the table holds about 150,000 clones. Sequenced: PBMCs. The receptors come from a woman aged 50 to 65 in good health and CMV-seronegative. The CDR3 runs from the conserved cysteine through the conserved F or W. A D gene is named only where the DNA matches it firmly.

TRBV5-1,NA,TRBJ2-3,TGCGCCAGCAGCTTGGGGTCTCCGGGTGATACGCAGTATTTT,CASSLGSPGDTQYF
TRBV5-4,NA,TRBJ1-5,TGTGCCAGCAGCCCGGACAGAAATCAGCCCCAGCATTTT,CASSPDRNQPQHF
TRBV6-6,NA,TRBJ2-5,TGTGCCAGCAGTTACCCCGACACCCAAGAGACCCAGTACTTC,CASSYPDTQETQYF
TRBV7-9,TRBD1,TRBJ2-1,TGTGCCAGCAGCCATGGACAGGGGGCGTCCTACAATGAGCAGTTCTTC,CASSHGQGASYNEQFF
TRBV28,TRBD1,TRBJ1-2,TGTGCCAGCAGTTCCCGGGACAGGATTAACTATGGCTACACCTTC,CASSSRDRINYGYTF
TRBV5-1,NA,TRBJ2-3,TGCGCCAGCAGCTCCGACTCGTCTAACACAGATACGCAGTATTTT,CASSSDSSNTDTQYF
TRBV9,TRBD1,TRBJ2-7,TGTGCCAGTTGCCCAAACCTCCGGGACAGCTACGAGCAGTACTTC,CASCPNLRDSYEQYF
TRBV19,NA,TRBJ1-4,TGTGCCAGTAGTGTAGCCCTTAATGAAAAACTGTTTTTT,CASSVALNEKLFF
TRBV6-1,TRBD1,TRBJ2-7,TGTGCCAGCAGTGTTGAGACAGGGTCCCTCGAGCAGTACTTC,CASSVETGSLEQYF
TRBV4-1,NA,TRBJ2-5,TGCGCCAGCAGCCAAGATTGGGCTAGCGTACAAGAGACCCAGTACTTC,CASSQDWASVQETQYF
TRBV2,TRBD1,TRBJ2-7,TGTGCCAGCAGTGCACAGGGGGAGCTTTCCTACGAGCAGTACTTC,CASSAQGELSYEQYF
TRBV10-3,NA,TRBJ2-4,TGTGCCATCAGGAGCGCAGACATTCAGTACTTC,CAIRSADIQYF
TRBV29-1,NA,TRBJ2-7,TGCAGCGTTCTGGGTCCAGGCTCCTACGAGCAGTACTTC,CSVLGPGSYEQYF